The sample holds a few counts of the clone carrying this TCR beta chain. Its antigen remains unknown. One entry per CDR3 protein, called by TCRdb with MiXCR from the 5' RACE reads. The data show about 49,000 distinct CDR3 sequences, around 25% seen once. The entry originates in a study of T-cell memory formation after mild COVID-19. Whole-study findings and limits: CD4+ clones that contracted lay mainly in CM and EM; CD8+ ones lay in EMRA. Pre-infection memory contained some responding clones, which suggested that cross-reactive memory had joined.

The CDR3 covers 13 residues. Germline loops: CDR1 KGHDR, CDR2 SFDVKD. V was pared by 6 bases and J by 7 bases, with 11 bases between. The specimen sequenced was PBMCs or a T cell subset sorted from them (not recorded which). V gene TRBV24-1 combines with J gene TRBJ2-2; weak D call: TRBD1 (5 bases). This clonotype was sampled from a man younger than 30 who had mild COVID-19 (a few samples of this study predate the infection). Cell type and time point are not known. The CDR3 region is CATSIRAGGELFF. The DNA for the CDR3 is TGTGCCACCAGTATCAGGGCTGGCGGGGAGCTGTTTTTT.